The 18 T cell receptor beta chains listed next were all sequenced from one sample in a study of control samples from healthy donors and cancer patients. This table comes from immunoSEQ multiplex PCR, and its TCRdb copy is limited to in-frame clones, with some not included. The sample has under 200,000 clones; roughly 88% are singletons. Source material: blood. These receptors were obtained from a woman aged 25 to 39 in good health.

This clone was detected a few times. The rearrangement links TRBV6-4 to TRBJ1-1, with D possibly matching TRBD1 (5 bases). Germline CDR1 and CDR2: MRHNA and SNTAGT. V lost 6 bases and J 6 bases, leaving 11 bases between the germline ends. The CDR3 is made up of 12 amino acids. The CDR3 nucleotides read TGTGCCAGCAGCGACGGGACCGCTGAAGCTTTCTTT. It is translated as CASSDGTAEAFF.

This chain links TRBV3-1 (or the pseudogene TRBV3-2) with TRBJ2-7; D is possibly TRBD1 (6 bases). V was clipped by 3 bases and J by 6 bases, with 9 bases between them. CDR3 length equals 12 residues. The germline CDR1 and CDR2 sequences are LGHDT and YNNKEL (reference sequence). The CDR3 coding sequence is TGTGCCAGCAGCCATTTCAGGGGCGAGCAGTACTTC. This gives the protein CASSHFRGEQYF.

The J gene is TRBJ1-1, the V gene TRBV27, with D unclear. There are 17 residues in the CDR3. Germline V gene sequence: CDR1 MNHEY, CDR2 SMNVEV (reference sequence). V lost 1 base and J 8 bases, leaving 23 bases between the germline ends. The CDR3 coding sequence is TGTGCCAGCAGTTTATTAGCAGGAGGACGGTGGAACTTGGAAGCTTTCTTT. Translating gives CASSLLAGGRWNLEAFF.

The genes are TRBV28 and TRBJ2-1, with D possibly being TRBD1 (6 bases). CDR3 length: 16 amino acids. Per germline, CDR1 MDHEN and CDR2 SYDVKM. Trimming pared 1 base from V and 5 bases from J, leaving 15 bases between. This CDR3 reads CASSLLVQGWDNEQFF. The DNA of the CDR3 is TGTGCCAGCAGTTTATTGGTACAGGGATGGGACAATGAGCAGTTCTTC.

A single count supports this clone. V usage is TRBV7-2 and J usage is TRBJ2-7, with D uncertain. This CDR3 contains 13 residues. Germline V gene sequence: CDR1 SGHTA, CDR2 FQGNSA. V was trimmed by 5 bases and J by 3 bases, leaving 11 bases between them. CDR3 residues: CASSPGRVYEQYF. CDR3 nucleotide sequence: TGTGCCAGCAGCCCCGGCCGGGTCTACGAGCAGTACTTC.

This sequence joins TRBV3-1 (or the pseudogene TRBV3-2) and TRBJ1-6; 8 bases align to TRBD1. This CDR3 spans 16 amino acids. Germline loops: CDR1 LGHDT, CDR2 YNNKEL (reference sequence). V lost 3 bases and J lost 8; bases outside the gene matches: 9. Written as DNA, the CDR3 is TGTGCCAGCAGCCACACAGGGGGGGGGTGGTATTCACCCCTCCACTTT. It translates to CASSHTGGGWYSPLHF.

This clone was detected a few times. The chain uses TRBV7-2 and TRBJ2-2; 7 nucleotides match TRBD1. This CDR3 spans 13 amino acids. Germline assignment: CDR1 SGHTA and CDR2 FQGNSA. The V segment lost 6 bases and the J segment 4 bases; nucleotides outside the gene matches: 2. The CDR3 DNA reads TGTGCCAGCAGAAGGGGGCCCACCGGGGAGCTGTTTTTT. This encodes CASRRGPTGELFF.

CDR3 region: CTSSQISYLNYGYTF. The CDR3 bases are TGCACCAGCAGCCAGATCTCGTATTTAAACTATGGCTACACCTTC. The chain couples TRBV1 to TRBJ1-2. TRBV1 is tagged as a pseudogene. This CDR3 spans 15 amino acids.

V gene TRBV7-9 combines with J gene TRBJ2-3; D gene ambiguous. Per the germline V gene, CDR1 is SEHNR and CDR2 is FQNEAQ (reference sequence). The CDR3 has 15 residues. V was pared by 1 base and J by 3 bases, with 11 bases between. The CDR3 region is CASSLGTALTDTQYF. CDR3 nucleotide sequence: TGTGCCAGCAGCTTAGGGACGGCCCTAACAGATACGCAGTATTTT.

V gene TRBV15 combines with J gene TRBJ1-5, with TRBD1 as a possible D gene (5 bases). With 5 bases removed from V and 4 bases from J, the gap between germline ends came to 9 bases. Germline values: CDR1 LNHNV, CDR2 YYDKDF (reference sequence). This CDR3 is 13 amino acids long. The CDR3 loop reads CATSGGVNQPQHF. The CDR3, as DNA: TGTGCCACCAGCGGGGGGGTTAATCAGCCCCAGCATTTT.

The table lists this clone with a few counts. The CDR3 DNA follows: TGTGCCATCAGTGACACTAGCGGGAGTCTGAATGAGCAGTTCTTC. It is translated as CAISDTSGSLNEQFF. The chain uses TRBV10-3 and TRBJ2-1; TRBD2 agrees at 11 bases. CDR3 length: 15 residues. The V gene's germline CDR1 is ENHRY and CDR2 SYGVKD. V shed 3 bases and J 7 bases; nucleotides not matched to a gene: 5.

The chain couples TRBV6-5 to TRBJ1-4; 7 bases map to TRBD1. V lost 6 bases to trimming and J lost 3 bases; unmatched junction nucleotides: 4. Looked up from germline, CDR1 is MNHEY and CDR2 is SVGAGI. The CDR3 totals 14 residues. The CDR3 spells CASRTGRPNEKLFF. For the CDR3, the DNA is TGTGCCAGCAGGACAGGGCGGCCTAATGAAAAACTGTTTTTT.

The V and J genes are TRBV11-2 and TRBJ1-6; D unresolved. CDR3 length equals 13 residues. Germline V gives CDR1 SGHAT, CDR2 FQNNGV. Trimming removed 2 bases at V and 6 bases at J, with 5 bases between. The CDR3 sequence is CASSLNSNSPLHF. The CDR3 DNA sequence: TGTGCCAGCAGCTTAAACAGTAATTCACCCCTCCACTTT.

V usage is TRBV19 and J usage is TRBJ2-2; D unresolved. Germline loops: CDR1 LNHDA, CDR2 SQIVND (reference sequence). This CDR3 contains 14 residues. Trimming took 3 bases from V and 5 from J, leaving 10 bases between them. This CDR3 reads CASSIRTLTGELFF. The CDR3 region has the DNA TGTGCCAGTAGTATCAGGACGCTTACCGGGGAGCTGTTTTTT.

This sequence joins TRBV3-1 (or the pseudogene TRBV3-2) and TRBJ1-5, with no clear D. V shed 4 bases and J shed 5 bases, with 12 bases lying between them. CDR3 length: 14 residues. Germline V gene lookup returns CDR1 LGHDT and CDR2 YNNKEL (reference sequence). The CDR3: CASSLGQADQPQHF. The CDR3 DNA follows: TGTGCCAGCAGCCTAGGGCAGGCGGATCAGCCCCAGCATTTT.

This clone came up once. The V and J genes are TRBV27 and TRBJ2-3; TRBD1 matches at 8 bases. V was pared by 6 bases and J by 4 bases, with 6 bases of the junction left unmatched. Looked up from germline, CDR1 is MNHEY and CDR2 is SMNVEV (reference sequence). The CDR3 sequence is 14 residues long. CDR3 sequence: CASRVDRVADTQYF. The DNA of the CDR3 is TGTGCCAGCAGGGTGGACAGGGTTGCAGATACGCAGTATTTT.

CDR3 nucleotides: TGTGCCACCAGTGAGATAGCGTGGGATACGCAGTATTTT. Residues: CATSEIAWDTQYF. The chain links TRBV24-1 to TRBJ2-3; perhaps TRBD2 as D (5 bases). Per the germline V gene, CDR1 is KGHDR and CDR2 is SFDVKD. The CDR3 sequence is 13 residues long. With 4 bases removed from V and 6 bases from J, the gap between germline ends came to 10 bases.

V and J are TRBV6-5 and TRBJ2-1, with D possibly matching TRBD2 (5 bases). The CDR3 consists of 13 residues. Trimming left V 7 bases short and J 8 bases short, with 15 bases between. CDR1 and CDR2 (germline): MNHEY, SVGAGI. The CDR3 here is CASTPDSSYEQFF. In DNA form, the CDR3 reads TGTGCCAGCACCCCGGACTCCAGCTATGAGCAGTTCTTC.